This T cell receptor (beta chain) was captured by sequencing in a study of cytomegalovirus exposure and HLA in healthy donors (dated by TCRdb to 2017 to 2019). For the study in its entirety: An earlier analysis of 587 of the donors reported approximately 280 Gb of sequence data and around 120 million unique TCR beta sequences obtained from some 170 million T cells. About 300 gigabases of sequencing data and around 80 million unique TCR sequences made up an early release that covered under 750 HLA-typed donors. Among the roughly 400 genotyped donors, around 81% belonged to the genetic ancestry cluster associated with self-reported Caucasian donors. The study was designed to test whether signatures of past pathogen exposure could be identified by cataloging public T cell receptors. Using immunosequencing, the study profiled T cell repertoires from 640 or so subjects and related those repertoires to cytomegalovirus serostatus. In addition to the first cohort of hundreds of subjects, a separate validation cohort of around 110 different subjects was used. High-throughput TCR immunosequencing, statistical association of individual TCRs with disease status, and machine learning were combined to predict cytomegalovirus infection status. A later analysis re-examined previously published TCR beta repertoires from 600 to 700 donors and added high-resolution HLA genotyping to investigate patterns of TCR occurrence. The later analysis used no new phenotypic data to find candidate immune exposures, relying instead on TCR beta sequences and their occurrence across donors. An earlier analysis of a few hundred of the donors applied high-throughput TCR beta sequencing to assess whether each TCR beta V gene segment acted as functional or pseudogenic. Donor age, sex, ethnicity and CMV serostatus were compiled alongside the repertoire data. Genome-wide SNP genotypes for about 65% of the 666 donors were used in a later genetic analysis, which treated that subset as a discovery cohort. Every repertoire in the discovery cohort had been generated on one and the same sequencing platform. HLA typing covered class I and class II loci at four-digit resolution. The number of donors typed differed by locus, with roughly 620-640 for A, B, C, DRB1 and DQB1, 522 for DQA1, 600 to 610 for DPA1, and some 440 for DPB1. Four or five DR-DQ haplotypes were handled as single units for association and clustering because linkage in the cohort was strong. Among 300 to 450 genotyped donors of the cohort, an average of roughly 240,000 unique TCR beta nucleotide sequences were sequenced per donor, roughly 20% of them non-productive.

What the authors observed across the whole study: A few of the identified cytomegalovirus-associated TCR beta chains were confirmed in vitro to be specific for cytomegalovirus antigens. In this cohort, only TCR beta chains were sequenced, and detectable features were limited by the absence of alpha or paired-chain data. According to a later genetic analysis, donors in an Asian-associated ancestry cluster had fewer N-insertions in productive TCRs than the roughly 670-donor mean. The earlier analysis of about 600 of the donors excluded 15 to 20 rarely observed V segments, including chromosome 9 orphons, because counts were too low. Compared with equally common non-associated chains, HLA-associated TCR beta chains in a later analysis were more clonally expanded and had lower generation probabilities. A group of highly shared sequence variants was considered likely to be a technical artifact of the sequencing pipeline. Specific HLA alleles were associated with about 17,000 TCR beta sequences at a false discovery rate of 0.05 in a later analysis. In both the original and validation cohorts, the classifier was reported to diagnose cytomegalovirus status with high specificity and sensitivity. A further reported finding was that TCR beta sequences accurately predicted the HLA-A and HLA-B alleles for most subjects in the first cohort. For the cohort, immune exposure information was limited to CMV serostatus. Because HLA typing was unavailable for some donors at each locus, only the typed subset was used in association tests. Assigning TCR associations to individual alleles was difficult when HLA alleles, especially DR and DQ, strongly co-occurred. Linkage disequilibrium might explain the correlated functional status among segregating V segments, but an unknown experimental factor could not be excluded. Most CMV-associated TCR beta chains appeared to be HLA-restricted in a later analysis, and the HLA associations seemed to be driven largely by CMV exposure. Some IMGT-functional V segments, including TRBV6-2 and TRBV6-3, could not be told apart with the 87-base-pair reads, so those segments were excluded. Most TCR sequences were observed very rarely across donors, whereas some public TCRs were present in many individuals. A later genetic analysis associated a missense DCLRE1C variant with V-gene and J-gene trimming of TCR beta chains, and an independent cohort replicated the association. In a later analysis, several top co-occurrence clusters were reported to appear linked to parvovirus B19, influenza, CMV and Epstein-Barr virus. In a later analysis, TCR association rates were found to vary across HLA loci, with the most associated TCRs seen for DRB1 alleles and the fewest for HLA-C alleles. The authors suggested that the approach could potentially be extended to other disease states and immunological phenotypes. A total of fewer than 200 TCR beta chains were listed by the study as associated with cytomegalovirus. In an earlier analysis of some 500 of the donors, most TCR beta V segments were observed in productive rearrangements about 87% or about 30% of the time, broadly matching IMGT annotations. Roughly uniform sequencing depth across donors was assumed in presence/absence analyses, although this assumption may not hold.

In total, roughly 710 healthy bone marrow donors made up the cohort. Cohort members were all nominally healthy when sampled, although unrecorded immune exposures were likely present. The donor was CMV seropositive and belonged to the group of a few hundred seropositive cohort members. A peripheral blood sample was collected from each donor, and TCR beta sequencing was performed on peripheral blood mononuclear cells. The Qiagen DNeasy Blood Extraction Kit was used to extract genomic DNA from the blood cell samples. The library was prepared using the immunoSEQ multiplex PCR assay. For the multiplex PCR, a mixture combining 60 forward primers for TCR Vbeta segments and 13 reverse primers for TCR Jbeta segments was used. Amplification of the CDR3 region of rearranged TCR beta genes was performed with a multiplex PCR assay on genomic DNA. The amplified TCR beta libraries were sequenced on the Illumina HiSeq System as 87-base-pair reads. The paper's data handling went like this. In a later analysis, about 80 million unique TCR beta chains were counted across the 650 to 750 repertoires, and roughly 9.9 million of these chains were shared by at least two donors. Raw reads were error-corrected and collapsed into unique sequences by a nearest-neighbor algorithm in which closely related sequences were merged to remove PCR and sequencing errors. To assign V, D and J gene segments, CDR3 sequences were aligned to IMGT reference sequences. Each retained sequence needed at least a six-nucleotide match to both a V gene segment and a J gene segment. Rearrangements were classified as productive when the CDR3 lacked stop codons and remained in frame with V and J, and all other rearrangements were classified as non-productive. CDR3 was defined according to IMGT convention as the region running from the second conserved V-encoded cysteine to the conserved J-encoded phenylalanine. Sequences without an unambiguous match to a single V gene segment were excluded from the earlier analysis of approximately 600 of the donors. An earlier analysis of 500 to 600 of the donors classified V segments as functional when productive rearrangements were above 56.7% and as segregating when the standard deviation between donors was above 5%. A statistical classification framework was built to diagnose cytomegalovirus status from the catalog of TCR beta chain sequences. A later analysis assigned V and J genes by comparing TCR nucleotide sequences with IMGT/GENE-DB human TR gene sequences. The TCRdist pipeline was used in a later analysis to assign CDR3 sequences and most-parsimonious VDJ recombination scenarios. In a later analysis, each TCR beta chain was defined by its CDR3 amino acid sequence together with its V-gene family, and reads without a unique V-gene family were excluded. In a later analysis, around 600 highly shared, low-generation-probability nucleotide sequences were removed to address suspected cross-contamination and a sequencing artifact. For each public chain, a later analysis derived a clonal expansion index from normalized ranks of inferred template counts within each repertoire. In a later analysis, generation probabilities were computed with a VDJ recombination model fitted to out-of-frame rearrangements, and the resulting probabilities were checked against IGoR. Hypergeometric tests were used in a later analysis to score TCR-TCR, TCR-HLA and TCR-CMV co-occurrence, with a repertoire-size bias correction applied to the TCR pairs. A later analysis estimated false discovery rates by permuting HLA or CMV assignments 20 times. A later analysis grouped co-occurring TCRs with DBSCAN, adding TCRdist sequence similarity when clustering within HLA-allele-positive subsets. Repertoires with fewer than 30,000 or more than 120,000 public chains, plus five repertoires with anomalous nucleotide sharing, were excluded from co-occurrence clustering. The table comes from immuneACCESS by way of TCRdb, which keeps in-frame sequences with V and J called. Part of the clones is missing from these tables; in studies checked, under half for an unresolved V gene and the rest for unknown reasons. That table is the source of V, J and clone size, and D and trimming were worked out from the DNA. The sample includes about 210,000 clones, with roughly 82% observed a single time. Of the sample, about 6% is held by the ten largest clones.

Measured from the cysteine to the phenylalanine, the CDR3 is 14 residues long. The sequence is cut down to CDR3 DNA, 42 bases in frame from base 1. Trimming costs V 3 bases and J 0 bases, and their ends lie 9 bases apart. Per the germline V gene, MGHRA is the CDR1 and YSYEKL is the CDR2. Comments on this clone: Its cognate antigen has yet to be identified. Nothing much larger sits one base from this clone, and base qualities are not available.

Sequencing used PBMCs. The sequence links TRBV4-1 to TRBJ2-7; the D gene remains uncertain. This sequence was found in a man between 40 and 49 years old in good health and CMV-seropositive. CDR3 sequence: CASSHSTNSYEQYF. The nucleotides read TGCGCCAGCAGCCACTCTACCAACTCCTACGAGCAGTACTTC.